This record looks at one T cell receptor (beta chain) sequence and its context. The sample originates from a study of CD8+ T cells in alopecia areata. RNA, once extracted, was reverse transcribed into cDNA for use as the sequencing template. Clones were sequenced by immunoSEQ multiplex PCR, and TCRdb holds only the in-frame ones, with some missing. The repertoire holds about 150,000 clones, nearly 55% seen once, with roughly 15% in the top ten. As to treatment: oral pan-JAK inhibitor, 5-10 mg twice daily. The CDR3 extends over 17 amino acids. V dropped 4 bases and J dropped 0; count of bases not matched to a gene: 5. CDR1 SGHDT and CDR2 YYEEEE come from the germline V gene.

Sample: CD8+ T cells sorted from blood, taken at week 4, from a patient treated with tofacitinib. The rearrangement links TRBV5-6 to TRBJ1-6; TRBD1 matches at 9 bases. The clonotype comes from a human donor with alopecia areata. CDR3 in DNA: TGTGCCAGCAGCAATCGGGACAGGGTCTCCTATAATTCACCCCTCCACTTT. Amino acid sequence: CASSNRDRVSYNSPLHF. Drawing the rest from reference TRBV5-6 and TRBJ1-6, the complete variable domain is DAGVTQSPTHLIKTRGQQVTLRCSPKSGHDTVSWYQQALGQGPQFIFQYYEEEERQRGNFPDRFSGHQFPNYSSELNVNALLLGDSALYLCASSNRDRVSYNSPLHFGNGTRLTVT.